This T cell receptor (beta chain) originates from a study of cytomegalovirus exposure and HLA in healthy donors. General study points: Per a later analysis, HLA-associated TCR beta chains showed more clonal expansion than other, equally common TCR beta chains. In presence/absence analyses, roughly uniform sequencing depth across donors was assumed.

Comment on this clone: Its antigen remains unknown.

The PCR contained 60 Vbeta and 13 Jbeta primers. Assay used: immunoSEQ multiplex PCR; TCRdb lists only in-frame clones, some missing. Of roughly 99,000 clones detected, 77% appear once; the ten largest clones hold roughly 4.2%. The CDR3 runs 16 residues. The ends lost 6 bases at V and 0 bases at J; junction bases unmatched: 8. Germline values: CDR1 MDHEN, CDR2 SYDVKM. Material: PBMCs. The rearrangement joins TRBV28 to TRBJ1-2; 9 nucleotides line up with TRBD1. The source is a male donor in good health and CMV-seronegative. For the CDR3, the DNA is TGTGCCAGCAGCCTCGCACAGGGGGCTACTAACTATGGCTACACCTTC. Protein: CASSLAQGATNYGYTF.